This T cell receptor beta chain appears in the sequencing data of a study of T-cell reconstitution after alpha-beta-depleted transplantation in children. This clonotype was recorded many times. Preparing the TCRbeta library involved the use of unique molecular identifiers. TCRdb re-called the PCR reads through MiXCR, storing one row per CDR3 protein. The repertoire holds about 72,000 distinct CDR3 sequences, with around 7.9% as singletons. Trimming pared 6 bases from V and 2 bases from J, leaving 11 bases between. Germline CDR1 and CDR2: SQVTM and ANQGSEA. There are 13 residues in the CDR3. The sample here was PBMCs from the stem cell graft donor, taken from the stem cell graft. The chain has TRBV29-1 and TRBJ1-3; TRBD1 is a possible D gene (5 bases). This TCR derives from a human donor who donated a stem cell graft to a child with acute lymphoblastic leukemia. CDR3 nucleotides: TGCAGCGTCTCCGACAGCACTGGAAACACCATATATTTT. Translation: CSVSDSTGNTIYF.